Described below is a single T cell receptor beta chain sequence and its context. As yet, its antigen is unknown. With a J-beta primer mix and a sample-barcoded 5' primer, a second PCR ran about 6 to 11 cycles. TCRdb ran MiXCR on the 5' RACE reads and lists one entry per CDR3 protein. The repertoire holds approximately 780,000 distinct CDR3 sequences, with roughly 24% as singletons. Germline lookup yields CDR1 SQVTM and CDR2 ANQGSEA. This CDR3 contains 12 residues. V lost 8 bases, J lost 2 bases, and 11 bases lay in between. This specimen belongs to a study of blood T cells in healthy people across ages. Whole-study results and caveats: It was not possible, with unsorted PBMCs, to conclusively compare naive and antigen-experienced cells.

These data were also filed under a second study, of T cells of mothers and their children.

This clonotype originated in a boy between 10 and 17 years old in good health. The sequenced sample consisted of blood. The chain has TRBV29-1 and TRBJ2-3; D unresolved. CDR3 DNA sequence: TGCAGCATAGGACCCACCACAGATACGCAGTATTTT. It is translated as CSIGPTTDTQYF.